These 10 T cell receptor beta chains were all obtained from the same sample, sequenced in a study of CD4 T cells in relation to SARS-CoV-2 and coronaviruses. Some clones are missing from TCRdb's copy, which holds only in-frame ones; the method was immunoSEQ multiplex PCR. Among about 11,000 clones listed, roughly 70% were seen once. Before the COVID-19 pandemic, during about 2011-2019, CD4+ T cells were taken from unexposed donors. Isolation of CD4+ T cells took place after approximately 11 days in culture. These receptors are not linked to any known antigen. Sequencing input: CD4+ T cells from PBMCs, cultured in vitro. These receptors all stem from a human donor in good health.

The chain carries TRBV28 and TRBJ1-5; 9 bases are a match to TRBD1. The CDR3 is made up of 13 amino acids. With 6 bases clipped from V and 7 bases from J, the junction kept 4 bases outside the gene matches. Germline V gene sequence: CDR1 MDHEN, CDR2 SYDVKM. CDR3 in amino acids: CASRQGARQPQHF. The CDR3, as DNA: TGTGCCAGCAGACAGGGGGCAAGGCAGCCCCAGCATTTT.

This chain links TRBV4-1 with TRBJ2-1; possible D gene TRBD1, 9 bases. CDR3 length: 21 residues. The V gene lost 1 base and the J gene lost 6 bases, with 31 bases spanning the gap. Germline CDR1 and CDR2: MGHRA and YSYEKL. CDR3 sequence: CASSQVSVGLAATGGLNEQFF. The CDR3, as DNA: TGCGCCAGCAGCCAAGTGAGCGTAGGACTAGCAGCTACAGGGGGCCTCAATGAGCAGTTCTTC.

This clone turned up a few times. The rearrangement uses TRBV27 and TRBJ2-1, with 7 bases matching TRBD1. The J segment lost 10 bases and the V segment lost 5 bases, leaving 8 bases of the junction unmatched. This CDR3 is 13 amino acids long. Germline-derived CDR1 and CDR2 are MNHEY and SMNVEV (reference sequence). CDR3 region: CASSPRTGREQFF. The CDR3, as DNA: TGTGCCAGCAGTCCCCGGACAGGAAGAGAGCAGTTCTTC.

In its sample, this clone was seen a few times. This chain links TRBV29-1 with TRBJ1-2, with D unclear. Germline V gene data show CDR1 as SQVTM and CDR2 as ANQGSEA. The CDR3 contains 13 residues. V lost 6 bases to trimming and J lost 3 bases, with 14 bases between them. CDR3 in amino acids: CSVGLGRDYGYTF. The CDR3 coding sequence is TGCAGCGTCGGTTTAGGGAGGGACTATGGCTACACCTTC.

This clone was seen once. The gene calls are TRBV9 and TRBJ1-4; D is uncertain. Germline V gene data show CDR1 as SGDLS and CDR2 as YYNGEE. The CDR3 spans 15 residues. Trimming took off 0 bases at V and 4 bases at J, with 10 bases between the two ends. DNA for the CDR3: TGTGCCAGCAGCGTAGCCGAGGGATATAATGAAAAACTGTTTTTT. Encoded protein: CASSVAEGYNEKLFF. The full variable domain, with the rest looked up from reference TRBV9 and TRBJ1-4, is DSGVTQTPKHLITATGQRVTLRCSPRSGDLSVYWYQQSLDQGLQFLIQYYNGEERAKGNILERFSAQQFPDLHSELNLSSLELGDSALYFCASSVAEGYNEKLFFGSGTQLSVL.

The CDR3 loop reads CASSQDTGRGDTDTQYF. CDR3 nucleotide sequence: TGCGCCAGCAGCCAAGATACCGGCAGGGGGGATACAGATACGCAGTATTTT. The rearrangement uses TRBV4-1 and TRBJ2-3, with a weak D call TRBD1 (7 bases). Trimming shortened V by 0 bases and J by 3 bases, and 16 bases separated the two germline ends. CDR1 is MGHRA, CDR2 YSYEKL, per germline. This CDR3 spans 17 amino acids.

V is TRBV5-6 and J is TRBJ1-3; the D is unclear. Trimming left V 4 bases short and J 1 base short, with 21 bases between. Germline V gene data show CDR1 as SGHDT and CDR2 as YYEEEE. The CDR3 runs to 18 residues. The CDR3 region has the DNA TGTGCCAGCAGCCTGGTGGACGCGGGCTGGTATTCTGGAAACACCATATATTTT. This codes for CASSLVDAGWYSGNTIYF.

The genes are TRBV15 and TRBJ2-5; TRBD2 is a possible D gene (5 bases). V lost 0 bases and J lost 4, with 6 bases in between. The CDR3 extends over 13 amino acids. Germline V gene lookup returns CDR1 LNHNV and CDR2 YYDKDF (reference sequence). CDR3 protein: CATSRDRGETQYF. CDR3 in DNA: TGTGCCACCAGCAGAGATCGGGGAGAGACCCAGTACTTC.

V is TRBV2 and J is TRBJ1-1; D is possibly TRBD1 (6 bases). This CDR3 is built from 14 residues. Trimming took off 7 bases at V and 1 base at J, with 13 bases between the two ends. The V gene's germline CDR1 is SNHLY and CDR2 FYNNEI. This CDR3 is CASKGGAGNTEAFF. The CDR3 DNA sequence: TGTGCCAGCAAGGGGGGCGCAGGGAACACTGAAGCTTTCTTT.

V is TRBV29-1 and J is TRBJ1-4, with D possibly being TRBD1 (5 bases). Trimming stripped 0 bases from V and 6 bases from J, with 11 bases between. The CDR3 covers 14 residues. Germline loops: CDR1 SQVTM, CDR2 ANQGSEA. In DNA, the CDR3 is TGCAGCGTTGAAGATGGGGGTAGGGATGAAAAACTGTTTTTT. Protein: CSVEDGGRDEKLFF.